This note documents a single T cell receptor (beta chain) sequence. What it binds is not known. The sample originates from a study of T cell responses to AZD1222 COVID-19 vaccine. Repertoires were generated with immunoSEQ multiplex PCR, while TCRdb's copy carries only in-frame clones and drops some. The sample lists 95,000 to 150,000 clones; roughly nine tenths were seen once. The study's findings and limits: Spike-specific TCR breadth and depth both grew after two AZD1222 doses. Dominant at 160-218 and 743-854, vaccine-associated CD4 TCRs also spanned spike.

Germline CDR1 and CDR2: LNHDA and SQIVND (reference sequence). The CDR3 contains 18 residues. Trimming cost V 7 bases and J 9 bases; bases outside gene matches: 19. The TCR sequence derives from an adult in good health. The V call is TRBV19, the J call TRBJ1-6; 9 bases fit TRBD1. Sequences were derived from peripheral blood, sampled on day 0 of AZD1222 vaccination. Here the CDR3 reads CASTRGTGSSSTGSPLHF. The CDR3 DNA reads TGTGCCAGTACCCGCGGGACAGGGTCTTCTTCCACTGGTTCACCCCTCCACTTT. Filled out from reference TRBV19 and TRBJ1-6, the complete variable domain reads DGGITQSPKYLFRKEGQNVTLSCEQNLNHDAMYWYRQDPGQGLRLIYYSQIVNDFQKGDIAEGYSVSREKKESFPLTVTSAQKNPTAFYLCASTRGTGSSSTGSPLHFGNGTRLTVT.